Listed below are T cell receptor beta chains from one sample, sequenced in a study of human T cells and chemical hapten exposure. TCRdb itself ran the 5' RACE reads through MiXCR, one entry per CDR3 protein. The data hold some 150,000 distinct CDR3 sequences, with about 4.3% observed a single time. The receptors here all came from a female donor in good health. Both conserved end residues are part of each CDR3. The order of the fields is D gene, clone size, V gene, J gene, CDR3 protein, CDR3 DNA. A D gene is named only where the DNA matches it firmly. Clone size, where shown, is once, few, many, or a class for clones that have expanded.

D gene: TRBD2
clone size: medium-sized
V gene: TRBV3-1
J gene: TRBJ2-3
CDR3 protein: CASSHRTSGTTDTQYF
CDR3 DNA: TGTGCCAGCAGCCACCGGACTAGCGGGACCACAGATACGCAGTATTTT

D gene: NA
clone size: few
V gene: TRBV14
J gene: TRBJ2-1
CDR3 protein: CASSVGLGRDNEQFF
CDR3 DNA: TGTGCCAGCAGCGTGGGACTGGGAAGGGACAATGAGCAGTTCTTC

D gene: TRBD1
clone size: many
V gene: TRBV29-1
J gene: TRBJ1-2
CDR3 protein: CSVEQGDYGYTF
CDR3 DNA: TGCAGCGTGGAACAGGGGGACTATGGCTACACCTTC

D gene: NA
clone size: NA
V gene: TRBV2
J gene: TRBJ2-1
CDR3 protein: CASSGWRGEVKQFF
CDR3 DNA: TGTGCCAGCAGTGGATGGAGAGGGGAGGTTAAGCAGTTCTTC

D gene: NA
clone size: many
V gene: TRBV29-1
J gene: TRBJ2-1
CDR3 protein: CSGGTGAFNEQFF
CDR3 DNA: TGCAGCGGGGGGACTGGGGCTTTTAATGAGCAGTTCTTC

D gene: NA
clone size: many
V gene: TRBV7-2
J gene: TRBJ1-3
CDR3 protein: CASSLVRAGIGNTIYF
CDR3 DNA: TGTGCCAGCAGCTTAGTACGGGCAGGGATTGGAAACACCATATATTTT

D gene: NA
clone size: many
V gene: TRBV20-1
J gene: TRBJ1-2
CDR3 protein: CSARRGDLYGYTF
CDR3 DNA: TGCAGTGCTAGAAGGGGAGATTTATATGGCTACACCTTC

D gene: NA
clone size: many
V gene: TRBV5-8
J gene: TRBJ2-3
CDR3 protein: CASSLVADTQYF
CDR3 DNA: TGTGCCAGCAGCTTGGTCGCAGATACGCAGTATTTT

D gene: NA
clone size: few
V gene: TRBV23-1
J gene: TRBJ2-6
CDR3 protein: CASSQYQAVSGANVLTF
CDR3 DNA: TGCGCCAGCAGTCAATATCAGGCCGTCTCTGGGGCCAACGTCCTGACTTTC

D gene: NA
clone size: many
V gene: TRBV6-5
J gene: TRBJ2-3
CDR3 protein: CASRKIWQIDTQYF
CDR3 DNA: TGTGCCAGCAGGAAAATTTGGCAAATAGATACGCAGTATTTT

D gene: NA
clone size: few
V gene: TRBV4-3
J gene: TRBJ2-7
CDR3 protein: CASSQEKGHYEQYF
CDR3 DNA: TGCGCCAGCAGCCAAGAGAAGGGCCACTACGAGCAGTACTTC

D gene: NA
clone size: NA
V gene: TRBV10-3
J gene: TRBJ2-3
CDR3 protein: CAISDNLGKAGAADTQYF
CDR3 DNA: TGTGCCATCAGTGATAATCTCGGAAAGGCGGGGGCGGCAGATACGCAGTATTTT

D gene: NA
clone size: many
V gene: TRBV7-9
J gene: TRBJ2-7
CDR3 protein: CASSQWGRGGVGMTYEQYF
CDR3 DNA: TGTGCCAGCAGCCAATGGGGAAGGGGCGGTGTTGGAATGACCTACGAGCAGTACTTC

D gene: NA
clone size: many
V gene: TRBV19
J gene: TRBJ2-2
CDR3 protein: CASSRARTGELFF
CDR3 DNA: TGTGCCAGCTCAAGGGCAAGGACCGGGGAGCTGTTTTTT

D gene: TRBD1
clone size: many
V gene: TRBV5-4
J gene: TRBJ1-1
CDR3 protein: CASSEGQGAEAFF
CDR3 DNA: TGTGCCAGCAGCGAGGGACAGGGGGCTGAAGCTTTCTTT

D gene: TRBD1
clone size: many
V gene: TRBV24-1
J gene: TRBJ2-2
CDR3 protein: CATSDTTSGTADTGELFF
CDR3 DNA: TGTGCCACCAGTGATACTACTTCCGGGACAGCGGACACCGGGGAGCTGTTTTTT

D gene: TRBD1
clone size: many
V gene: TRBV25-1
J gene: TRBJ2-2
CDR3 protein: CASSTADRGNTGELFF
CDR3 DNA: TGTGCCAGCAGCACCGCCGACAGGGGGAACACCGGGGAGCTGTTTTTT

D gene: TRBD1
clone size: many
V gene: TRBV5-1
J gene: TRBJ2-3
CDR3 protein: CASSSDDRASTDTQYF
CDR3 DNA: TGCGCCAGCAGCTCCGACGACAGGGCTAGCACAGATACGCAGTATTTT

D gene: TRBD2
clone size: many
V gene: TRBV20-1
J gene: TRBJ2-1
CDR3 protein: CSAARATSGAYNEQFF
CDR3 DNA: TGCAGTGCTGCCCGGGCAACTAGCGGGGCCTACAATGAGCAGTTCTTC

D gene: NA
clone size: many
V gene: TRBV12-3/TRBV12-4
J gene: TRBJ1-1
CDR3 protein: CASSLTGGARMNTEAFF
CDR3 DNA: TGTGCCAGCAGTCTTACTGGTGGGGCGAGGATGAACACTGAAGCTTTCTTT

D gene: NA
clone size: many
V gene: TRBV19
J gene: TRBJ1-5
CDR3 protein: CASSVTRNSNQPQHF
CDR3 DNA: TGTGCCAGTAGTGTCACAAGGAATAGCAATCAGCCCCAGCATTTT